Listed here is a single TCR beta chain. It has no known antigen specificity. Base qualities are not recorded, but no much larger clone differs from it by a single base. These data belong to a study of blood T cell repertoires in COVID-19 (dated by TCRdb to about 2020). Concerning the study at large: Samples from collaborators originated in the United States, Italy and Spain and spanned both the acute and convalescent phases of COVID-19. Deeply sampled blood TCRbeta repertoires from subjects exposed to, actively infected with, or recovered from COVID-19 were included in the dataset. The sample metadata nearly always contained a de-identified subject ID, COVID-19 status, age in years and sex. The material from the prospective study consisted of cDNA or gDNA derived from T cells, B-cell-depleted T cells, or PBMCs. The repertoires were made available in a free public database intended to serve as a resource for research on the immune response to SARS-CoV-2. Where HLA class I and class II types were available, the types were taken from metadata supplied by the sample provider, not from assay-based typing. The samples were drawn from two sources: the first 160 participants of the ongoing ImmuneRACE study, and 1,254 subjects contributed by 6 global collaborators.

TCRbeta CDR3 regions were amplified from genomic DNA by means of the immunoSEQ Assay, a bias-controlled multiplex PCR. In the paper's pipeline: The number of nucleated cells in each sample was estimated from the amplification of reference gene primers within the assay. To quantify the absolute abundance of each unique TCRbeta CDR3 rearrangement, sequence reads were collapsed and filtered. Productive Simpson clonality was computed per sample as the square root of Simpson's diversity index over productive rearrangements. This is the immuneACCESS table as TCRdb keeps it, with only in-frame sequences that have V and J called. A part of the clones is gone; compared with another copy, unresolved V genes explain less than half, and the rest is unexplained. V, J and clone size are those of that table, while D and trimming were read from the DNA. This sample gives tens of thousands of clones in total; about 74% of them show up just once. The top ten hold under 50% of the sample.

On the study overall, not on this receptor specifically: The amount of clinical and demographic metadata varied by source and participant and was provided uncurated.

Inclusive of the bounding cysteine and phenylalanine, the CDR3 is 15 residues long. CDR3 DNA is the only sequence kept; it has 45 bases, read in frame from the first base. The V end loses 0 bases and the J end loses 7 bases, and a stretch of 13 bases separates them. Per the germline V gene (reference sequence), PRHDT is the CDR1 and FYEKMQ is the CDR2. Collaborating institutions collected whole blood in K2EDTA tubes following their own protocols. Collaborator samples were shipped for TCRbeta analysis as frozen whole blood, isolated PBMCs, or DNA extracted from either sample type. The V gene is TRBV13 and the J gene is TRBJ1-5; the best D guess is TRBD1, with 5 bases matching. The source is a human donor in a cohort sampled during active COVID-19. Sequencing input: peripheral blood. The CDR3 region: CASSLGQGRGQPQHF. The nucleotide sequence reads TGTGCCAGCAGCTTAGGCCAGGGTAGGGGACAGCCCCAGCATTTT.